This TCR beta chain was captured by sequencing in a study of T cell responses to AZD1222 COVID-19 vaccine. Study-wide results and caveats: Spike as a whole was targeted by vaccine-associated CD4 TCRs, dominant at 160-218 and 743-854. At study baseline, merely six AZD1222 recipients were seropositive. White British people made up most donors, females outnumbered males, and clonal diversity was possibly underestimated. Of spike-specific TCRs, nearly half reportedly target regions left unmutated in variants.

The table came from immunoSEQ multiplex PCR; TCRdb's copy has only in-frame clones and leaves some out. The table includes about 180,000 clones, 90% to 95% detected once. A word on this clone: Its matching antigen is unknown.

The CDR3 spans 14 residues. The ends were cut back, 2 bases at V and 0 bases at J, with 6 bases in the middle. Per germline, CDR1 SGDLS and CDR2 YYNGEE. The V and J genes are TRBV9 and TRBJ1-5; D is undetermined. The sequence was obtained from an adult who received the AZD1222 COVID-19 vaccine. This specimen was peripheral blood, taken 28 days after the second AZD1222 dose. CDR3 sequence (DNA): TGTGCCAGCAGCGTCGCCAGTAGCAATCAGCCCCAGCATTTT. Protein: CASSVASSNQPQHF. Full variable domain (missing parts from reference TRBV9 and TRBJ1-5): DSGVTQTPKHLITATGQRVTLRCSPRSGDLSVYWYQQSLDQGLQFLIQYYNGEERAKGNILERFSAQQFPDLHSELNLSSLELGDSALYFCASSVASSNQPQHFGDGTRLSIL.